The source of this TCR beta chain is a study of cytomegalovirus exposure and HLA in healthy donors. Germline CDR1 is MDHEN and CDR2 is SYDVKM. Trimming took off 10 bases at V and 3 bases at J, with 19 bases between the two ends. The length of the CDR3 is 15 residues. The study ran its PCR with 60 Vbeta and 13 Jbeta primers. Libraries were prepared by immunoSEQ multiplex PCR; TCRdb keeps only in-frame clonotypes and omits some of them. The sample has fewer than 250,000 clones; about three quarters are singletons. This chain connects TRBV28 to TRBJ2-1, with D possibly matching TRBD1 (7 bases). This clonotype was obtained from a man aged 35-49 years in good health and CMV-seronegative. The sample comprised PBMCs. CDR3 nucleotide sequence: TGTGCCACCTCCCCGACAGGGACTGGCTACAATGAGCAGTTCTTC. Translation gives CATSPTGTGYNEQFF.